The clone carrying this TCR beta chain was observed many times. These data belong to a study of T cells of healthy individuals. TCRdb analysed the 5' RACE reads with MiXCR anew, one entry per CDR3 protein. The sample lists around 83,000 distinct CDR3 sequences; roughly 5% were seen once. The CDR3 is made up of 15 amino acids. Trimming cost V 2 bases and J 7 bases, with 15 bases left between them. Looked up from germline, CDR1 is LGHNA and CDR2 is YSLEER. This chain connects TRBV4-3 to TRBJ2-1; weak D call: TRBD2 (6 bases). The clonotype was recovered from a female donor in good health. CDR3 sequence (DNA): TGCGCCAGCAGCCAATGGAGGGCGGATTTGAATGAGCAGTTCTTC. Its translation is CASSQWRADLNEQFF.